The clone carrying this T cell receptor beta chain was seen repeatedly, ten times or more. Its matching antigen is unknown. The data stem from a study of CD8 T cells in ankylosing spondylitis. By quantitative 5'-RACE with molecular barcodes, the TCR beta libraries were made. Via MiXCR, TCRdb re-called the 5' RACE reads, giving one row per CDR3 protein. This sample has 5,000 or so distinct CDR3 sequences, with 2.1% found just once. General study results and limits: Some of the motif variants had earlier been found in reactive arthritis patients' fluid and blood. Peripheral blood held disease-linked clones only at relatively low frequency, and these were CD8+. Ankylosing spondylitis blood appeared to carry a characteristic TCR beta motif of roughly 8 highly homologous variants.

CDR3 size: 17 residues. Germline-derived CDR1 and CDR2 are SGDLS and YYNGEE. J was trimmed by 7 bases and V by 4 bases; bases with no gene match: 15. The source of this sequence is a male donor with ankylosing spondylitis or in good health (not recorded which). The specimen sequenced was blood, either unsorted or a sorted T cell fraction (not recorded which). The chain links TRBV9 to TRBJ2-1, with 9 bases fitting TRBD2. This CDR3 is CASSLAGGRAVYNEQFF. CDR3 nucleotides: TGTGCCAGCAGCCTCGCGGGCGGGAGGGCTGTATATAATGAGCAGTTCTTC.